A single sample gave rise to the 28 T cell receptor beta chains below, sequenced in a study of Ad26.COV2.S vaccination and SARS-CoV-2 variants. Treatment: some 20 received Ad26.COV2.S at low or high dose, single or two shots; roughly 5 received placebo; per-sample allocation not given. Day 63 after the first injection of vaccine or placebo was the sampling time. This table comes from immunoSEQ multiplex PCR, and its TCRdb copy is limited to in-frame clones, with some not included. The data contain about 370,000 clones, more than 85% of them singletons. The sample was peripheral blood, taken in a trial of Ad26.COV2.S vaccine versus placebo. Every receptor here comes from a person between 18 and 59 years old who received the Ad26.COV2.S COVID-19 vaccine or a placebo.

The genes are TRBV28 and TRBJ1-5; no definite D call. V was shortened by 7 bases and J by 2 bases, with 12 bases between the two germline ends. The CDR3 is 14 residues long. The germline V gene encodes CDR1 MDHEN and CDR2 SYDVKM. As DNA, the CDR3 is TGTGCCAGCATCATGTCGGCCGGCAATCAGCCCCAGCATTTT. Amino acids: CASIMSAGNQPQHF. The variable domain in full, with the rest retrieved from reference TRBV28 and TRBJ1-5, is DVKVTQSSRYLVKRTGEKVFLECVQDMDHENMFWYRQDPGLGLRLIYFSYDVKMKEKGDIPEGYSVSREKKERFSLILESASTNQTSMYLCASIMSAGNQPQHFGDGTRLSIL.

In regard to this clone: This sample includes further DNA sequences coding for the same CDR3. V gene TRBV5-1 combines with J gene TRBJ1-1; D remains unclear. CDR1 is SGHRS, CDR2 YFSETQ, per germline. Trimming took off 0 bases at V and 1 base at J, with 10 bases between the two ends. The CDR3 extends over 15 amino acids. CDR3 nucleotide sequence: TGCGCCAGCAGCTTGGGGGATGGAGGGAACACTGAAGCTTTCTTT. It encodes CASSLGDGGNTEAFF.

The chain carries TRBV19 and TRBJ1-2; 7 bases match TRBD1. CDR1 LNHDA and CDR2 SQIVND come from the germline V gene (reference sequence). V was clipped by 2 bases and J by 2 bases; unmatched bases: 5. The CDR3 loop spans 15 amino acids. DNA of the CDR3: TGTGCCAGTAGTATACCCGGGGGACAGAACTATGGCTACACCTTC. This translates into CASSIPGGQNYGYTF.

The CDR3 sequence is CATSKEAGDFQPQHF. The CDR3 DNA sequence: TGTGCCACCAGCAAGGAGGCAGGGGATTTCCAGCCCCAGCATTTT. The chain recombines TRBV15 with TRBJ1-5; D perhaps matches TRBD1 (6 bases). The CDR3 spans 15 residues. The V end was cut by 4 bases, the J end by 7 bases, with 17 bases between. Germline CDR1 reads LNHNV; CDR2 reads YYDKDF (reference sequence).

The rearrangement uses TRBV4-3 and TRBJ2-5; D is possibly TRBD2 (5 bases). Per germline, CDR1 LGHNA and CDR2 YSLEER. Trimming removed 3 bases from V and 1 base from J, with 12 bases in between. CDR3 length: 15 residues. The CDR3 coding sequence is TGCGCCAGCAGCCAGCTACTAGGCTCCCAAGAGACCCAGTACTTC. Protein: CASSQLLGSQETQYF.

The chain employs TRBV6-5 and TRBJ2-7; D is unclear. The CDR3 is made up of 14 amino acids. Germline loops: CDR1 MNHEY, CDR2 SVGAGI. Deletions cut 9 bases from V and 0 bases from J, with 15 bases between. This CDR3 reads CASHATYGSYEQYF. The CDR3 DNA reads TGTGCCAGTCATGCCACGTATGGCTCCTACGAGCAGTACTTC.

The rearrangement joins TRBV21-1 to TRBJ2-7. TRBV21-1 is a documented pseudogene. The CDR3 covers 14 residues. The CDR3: CASSNRDGPYEQYF. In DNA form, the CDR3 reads TGTGCCAGCAGCAACAGGGACGGCCCCTACGAGCAGTACTTC.

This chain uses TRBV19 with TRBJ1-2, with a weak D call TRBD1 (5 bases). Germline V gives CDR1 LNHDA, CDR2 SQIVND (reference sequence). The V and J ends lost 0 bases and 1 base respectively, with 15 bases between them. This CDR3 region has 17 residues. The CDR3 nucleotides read TGTGCCAGTAGTATAGAACCGACAGAACTTCTTAACTATGGCTACACCTTC. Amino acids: CASSIEPTELLNYGYTF.

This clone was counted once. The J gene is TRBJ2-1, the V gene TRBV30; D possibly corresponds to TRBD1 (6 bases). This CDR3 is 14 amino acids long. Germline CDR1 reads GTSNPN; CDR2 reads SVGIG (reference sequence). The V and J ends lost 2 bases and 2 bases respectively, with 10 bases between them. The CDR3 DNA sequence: TGTGCCTGGAGTCCAGGGGTACCCTACAATGAGCAGTTCTTC. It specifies CAWSPGVPYNEQFF.

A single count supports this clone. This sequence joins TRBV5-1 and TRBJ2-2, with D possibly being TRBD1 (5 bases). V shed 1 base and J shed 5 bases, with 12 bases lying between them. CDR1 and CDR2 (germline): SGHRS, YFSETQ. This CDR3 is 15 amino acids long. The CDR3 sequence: CASSLSQAETGELFF. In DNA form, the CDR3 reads TGCGCCAGCAGCTTGTCACAGGCCGAAACCGGGGAGCTGTTTTTT.

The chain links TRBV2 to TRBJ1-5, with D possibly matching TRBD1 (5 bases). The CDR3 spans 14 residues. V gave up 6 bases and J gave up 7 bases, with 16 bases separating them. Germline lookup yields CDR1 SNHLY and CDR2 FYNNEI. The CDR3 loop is CASSGGTPRQPQHF. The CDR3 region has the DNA TGTGCCAGCAGCGGCGGGACCCCCAGACAGCCCCAGCATTTT.

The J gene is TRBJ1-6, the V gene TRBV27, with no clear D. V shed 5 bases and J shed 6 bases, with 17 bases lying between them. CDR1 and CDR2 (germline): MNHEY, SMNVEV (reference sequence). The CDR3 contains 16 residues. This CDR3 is CASSMAHADLNSPLHF. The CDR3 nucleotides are TGTGCCAGCAGTATGGCCCACGCCGACCTTAATTCACCCCTCCACTTT.

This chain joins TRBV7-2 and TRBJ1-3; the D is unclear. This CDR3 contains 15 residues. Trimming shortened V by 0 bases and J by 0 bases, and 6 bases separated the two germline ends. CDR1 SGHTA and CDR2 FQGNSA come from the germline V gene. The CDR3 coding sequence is TGTGCCAGCAGCTTAGCTGCGGGCTCTGGAAACACCATATATTTT. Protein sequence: CASSLAAGSGNTIYF.

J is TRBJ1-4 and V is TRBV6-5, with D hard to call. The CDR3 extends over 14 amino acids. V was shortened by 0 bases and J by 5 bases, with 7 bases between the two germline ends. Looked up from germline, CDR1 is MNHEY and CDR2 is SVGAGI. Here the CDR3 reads CASSYSSGNEKLFF. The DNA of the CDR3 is TGTGCCAGCAGTTACTCGTCGGGGAATGAAAAACTGTTTTTT.

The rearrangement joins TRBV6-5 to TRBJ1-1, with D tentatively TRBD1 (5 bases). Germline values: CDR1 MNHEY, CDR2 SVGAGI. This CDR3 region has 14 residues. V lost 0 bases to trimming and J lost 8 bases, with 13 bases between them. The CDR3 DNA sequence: TGTGCCAGCAGTTACTCGGCAGGGTGGGGGGAAGCTTTCTTT. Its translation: CASSYSAGWGEAFF.

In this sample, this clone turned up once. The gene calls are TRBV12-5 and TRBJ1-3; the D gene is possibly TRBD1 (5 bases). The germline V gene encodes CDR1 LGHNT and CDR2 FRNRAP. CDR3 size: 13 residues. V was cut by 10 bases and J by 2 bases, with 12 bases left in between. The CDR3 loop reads CATSTGPGNTIYF. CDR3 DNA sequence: TGTGCTACCTCTACAGGACCTGGAAACACCATATATTTT.

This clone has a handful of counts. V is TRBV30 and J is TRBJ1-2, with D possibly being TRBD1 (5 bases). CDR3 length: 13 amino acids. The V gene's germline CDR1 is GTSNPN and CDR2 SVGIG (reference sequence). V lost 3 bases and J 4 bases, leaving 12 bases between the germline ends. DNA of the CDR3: TGTGCCTGGAGGCCGGACAATGCCTATGGCTACACCTTC. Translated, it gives CAWRPDNAYGYTF.

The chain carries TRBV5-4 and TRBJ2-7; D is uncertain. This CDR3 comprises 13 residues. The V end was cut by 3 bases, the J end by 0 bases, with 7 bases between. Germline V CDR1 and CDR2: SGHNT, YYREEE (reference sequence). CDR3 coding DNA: TGTGCCAGCAGCTACCCCCGCTCCTACGAGCAGTACTTC. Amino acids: CASSYPRSYEQYF.

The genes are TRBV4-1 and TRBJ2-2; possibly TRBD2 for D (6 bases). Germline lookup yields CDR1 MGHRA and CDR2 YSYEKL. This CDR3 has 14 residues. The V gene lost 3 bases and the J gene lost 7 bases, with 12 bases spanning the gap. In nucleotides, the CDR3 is TGCGCCAGCAGCCAGGCCGGGACTTACGGGGAGCTGTTTTTT. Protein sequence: CASSQAGTYGELFF.

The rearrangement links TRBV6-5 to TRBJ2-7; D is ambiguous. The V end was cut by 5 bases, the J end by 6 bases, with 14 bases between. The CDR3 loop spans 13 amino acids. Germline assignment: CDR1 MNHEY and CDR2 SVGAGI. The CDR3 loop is CASSPLQASEQYF. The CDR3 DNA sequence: TGTGCCAGCAGTCCCCTGCAGGCCTCCGAGCAGTACTTC.

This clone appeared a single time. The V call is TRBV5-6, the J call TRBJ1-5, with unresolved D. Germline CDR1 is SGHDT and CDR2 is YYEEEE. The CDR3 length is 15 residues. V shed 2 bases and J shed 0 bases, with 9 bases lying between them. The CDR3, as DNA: TGTGCCAGCAGCTTTCGGCCGTTTAGCAATCAGCCCCAGCATTTT. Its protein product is CASSFRPFSNQPQHF.

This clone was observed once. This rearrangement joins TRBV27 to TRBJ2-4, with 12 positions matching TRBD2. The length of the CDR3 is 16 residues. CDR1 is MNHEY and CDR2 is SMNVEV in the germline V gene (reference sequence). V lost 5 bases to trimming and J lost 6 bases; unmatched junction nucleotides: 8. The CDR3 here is CASSPRLAGVLNIQYF. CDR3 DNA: TGTGCCAGCAGTCCGAGACTAGCGGGGGTTCTAAACATTCAGTACTTC.

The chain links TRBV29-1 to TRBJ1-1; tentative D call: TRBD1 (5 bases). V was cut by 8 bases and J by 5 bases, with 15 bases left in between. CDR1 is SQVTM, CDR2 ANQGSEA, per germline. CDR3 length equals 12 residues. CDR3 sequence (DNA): TGCAGCATCGCCCAGGGATGGACTGAAGCTTTCTTT. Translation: CSIAQGWTEAFF.

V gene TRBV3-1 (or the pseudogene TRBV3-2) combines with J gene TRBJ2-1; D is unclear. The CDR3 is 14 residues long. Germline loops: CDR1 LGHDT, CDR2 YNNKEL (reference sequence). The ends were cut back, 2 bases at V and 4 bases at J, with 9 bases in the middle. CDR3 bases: TGTGCCAGCAGCCAAACTTACAGTTACAATGAGCAGTTCTTC. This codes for CASSQTYSYNEQFF.

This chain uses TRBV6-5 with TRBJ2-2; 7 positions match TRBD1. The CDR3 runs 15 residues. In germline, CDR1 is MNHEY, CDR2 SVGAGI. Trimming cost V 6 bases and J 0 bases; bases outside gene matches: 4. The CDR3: CASSRQGTNTGELFF. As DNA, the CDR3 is TGTGCCAGCAGCCGACAGGGAACGAACACCGGGGAGCTGTTTTTT.

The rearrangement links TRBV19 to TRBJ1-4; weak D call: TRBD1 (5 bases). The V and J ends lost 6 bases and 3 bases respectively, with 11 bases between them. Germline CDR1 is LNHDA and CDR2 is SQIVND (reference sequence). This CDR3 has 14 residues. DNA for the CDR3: TGTGCCAGTAGCCTAGTGGGGCCTAATGAAAAACTGTTTTTT. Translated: CASSLVGPNEKLFF.

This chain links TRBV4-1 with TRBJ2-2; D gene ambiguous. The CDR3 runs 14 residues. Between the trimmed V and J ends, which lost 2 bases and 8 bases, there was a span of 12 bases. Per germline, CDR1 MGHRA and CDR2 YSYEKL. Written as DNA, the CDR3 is TGCGCCAGCAGCCAACGCGGCCTACCAGGGGAGCTGTTTTTT. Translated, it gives CASSQRGLPGELFF.

CDR3 DNA sequence: TGTGCCAGCAGCTTGGAGGGCGGGGCGAACACAGATACGCAGTATTTT. It specifies CASSLEGGANTDTQYF. This chain uses TRBV5-6 with TRBJ2-3; D possibly corresponds to TRBD2 (6 bases). Deletions cut 0 bases from V and 2 bases from J, with 13 bases between. The CDR3 spans 16 residues. The V gene's germline CDR1 is SGHDT and CDR2 YYEEEE.